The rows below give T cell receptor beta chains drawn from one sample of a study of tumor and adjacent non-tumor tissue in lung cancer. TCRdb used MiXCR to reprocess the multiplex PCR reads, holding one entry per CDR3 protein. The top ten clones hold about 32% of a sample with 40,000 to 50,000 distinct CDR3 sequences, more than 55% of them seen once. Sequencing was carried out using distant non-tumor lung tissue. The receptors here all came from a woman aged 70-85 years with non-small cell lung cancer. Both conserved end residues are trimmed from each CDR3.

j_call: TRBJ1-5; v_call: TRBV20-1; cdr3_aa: SARENRRGQPQH
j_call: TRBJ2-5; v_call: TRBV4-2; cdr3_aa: TSSQVRGRGTQY
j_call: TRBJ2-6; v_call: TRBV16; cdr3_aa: ASTMRGRTGANALT
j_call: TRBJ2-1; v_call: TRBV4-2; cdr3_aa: ASSQDGTEKNELF
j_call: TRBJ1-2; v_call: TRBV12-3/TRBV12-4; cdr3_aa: AIFPVGVSYT
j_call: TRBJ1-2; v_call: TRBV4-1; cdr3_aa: ASRQTRKRDGCT
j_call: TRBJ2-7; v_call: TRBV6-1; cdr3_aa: ASSYTSGSSLYEQY
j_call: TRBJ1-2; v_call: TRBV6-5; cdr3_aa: ANSLGTSYGYT
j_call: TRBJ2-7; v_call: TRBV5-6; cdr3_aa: ASSLVGRLSEQY
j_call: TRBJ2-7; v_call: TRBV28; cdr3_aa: AGSAGTGTYEQY
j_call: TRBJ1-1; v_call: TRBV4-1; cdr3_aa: ASSQRTENTEVF
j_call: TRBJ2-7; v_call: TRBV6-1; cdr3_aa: ASAPTGIPYEQY
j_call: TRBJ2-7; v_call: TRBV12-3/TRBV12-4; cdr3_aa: TSSLGLTSYEQY
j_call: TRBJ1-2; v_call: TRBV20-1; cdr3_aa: SASGRENTARGYT
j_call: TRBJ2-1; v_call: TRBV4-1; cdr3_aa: ASSLPLIGEPYNEQF
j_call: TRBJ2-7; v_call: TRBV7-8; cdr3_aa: ASSLDGRNYEQY
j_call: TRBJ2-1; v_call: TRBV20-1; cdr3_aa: SASSGLKPNEQF
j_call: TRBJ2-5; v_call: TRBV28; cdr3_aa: ASRRPEGVGETQY
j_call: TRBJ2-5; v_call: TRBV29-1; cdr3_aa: SVVVAGQETQY
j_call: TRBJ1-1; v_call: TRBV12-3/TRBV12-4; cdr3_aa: ASTQQTDTEAF
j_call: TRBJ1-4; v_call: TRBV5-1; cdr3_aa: ASSLRGDGEKLF
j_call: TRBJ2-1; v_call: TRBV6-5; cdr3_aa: ASMALAGVVNEQF
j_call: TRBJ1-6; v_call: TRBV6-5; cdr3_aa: ASSQGGGNSYNSPLH
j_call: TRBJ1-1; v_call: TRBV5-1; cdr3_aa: ASGSRTLNAEAF
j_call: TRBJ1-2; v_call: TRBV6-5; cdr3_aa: ANSYSSDMNYGYT
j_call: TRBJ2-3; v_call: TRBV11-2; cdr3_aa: ASSRGSVTDTQY
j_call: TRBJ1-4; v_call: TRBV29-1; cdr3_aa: RVEGHQKLF
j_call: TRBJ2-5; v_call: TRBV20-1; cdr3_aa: SAHDKGRSNSYEGTQY
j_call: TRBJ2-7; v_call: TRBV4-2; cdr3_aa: ASNQAFIRLLAGLPSSYEQY
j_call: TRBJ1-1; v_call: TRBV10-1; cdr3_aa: ASSATRETEAL
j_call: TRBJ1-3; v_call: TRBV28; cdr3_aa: ASSKPAAGNTIY
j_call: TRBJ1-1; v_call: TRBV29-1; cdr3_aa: SVDRHLFTEAF
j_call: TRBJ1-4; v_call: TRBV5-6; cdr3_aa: ANRFSRGKLF
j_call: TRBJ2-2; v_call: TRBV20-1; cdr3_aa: SASTGGSVSGELF
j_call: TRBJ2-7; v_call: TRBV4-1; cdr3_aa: ASSQLRYRVYEQY
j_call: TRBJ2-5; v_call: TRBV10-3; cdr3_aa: AISEWRETQY
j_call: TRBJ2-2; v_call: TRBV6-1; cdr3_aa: ASSETWSRAEDNTGELF
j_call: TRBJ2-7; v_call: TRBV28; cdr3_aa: TSSGNEQY